These 6 T cell receptor beta chains came from one sample sequenced in a study of cytomegalovirus exposure and HLA in healthy donors. The study ran its PCR with 60 Vbeta and 13 Jbeta primers. Profiled with immunoSEQ multiplex PCR; TCRdb holds only in-frame clones, not every one. The data contain around 91,000 clones, about 77% of them seen just once; the ten biggest clones take up around 2.6%. Sequenced: PBMCs. These receptors came from a male donor in good health and CMV-seropositive.

This clone was seen once. This chain connects TRBV19 to TRBJ2-6; D ambiguous. The CDR3 consists of 14 residues. Germline CDR1 reads LNHDA; CDR2 reads SQIVND (reference sequence). Trimming left V 5 bases short and J 0 bases short, with 5 bases between. The chain's CDR3 is CASSGLSGANVLTF. The CDR3 bases are TGTGCCAGTAGTGGGCTCTCTGGGGCCAACGTCCTGACTTTC.

This clone occurred a few times. The V gene is TRBV7-8, the J gene TRBJ1-5; TRBD1 matches at 7 bases. The trim removed 5 bases at V and 9 bases at J, leaving 10 bases unmatched. CDR1 and CDR2 (germline): SGHVS, FQNEAQ. This CDR3 is 14 amino acids long. CDR3 DNA sequence: TGTGCCAGCAGCCAGGACAGGATTGTTTGGCCCCAGCATTTT. Amino acids: CASSQDRIVWPQHF.

The chain recombines TRBV12-5 with TRBJ1-3, with D possibly matching TRBD1 (6 bases). The closer fit of TRBJ1-5 to the DNA end suggests the J call may be wrong. Germline CDR1 LGHNT, CDR2 FRNRAP. The CDR3 has 12 residues. CDR3 DNA sequence: TGTGCTAGTGGTTTGGGACCGGGACATCAGCATTTT. Residues: CASGLGPGHQHF.

This clone was counted a few times. The chain employs TRBV7-9 and TRBJ2-6; 8 bases match TRBD1. With 6 bases clipped from V and 0 bases from J, the junction kept 7 bases outside the gene matches. This CDR3 has 17 amino acids. The germline gives CDR1 SEHNR, CDR2 FQNEAQ (reference sequence). The DNA of the CDR3 is TGTGCCAGCAGTACCGGGACAGGCTTCTCTGGGGCCAACGTCCTGACTTTC. It codes for CASSTGTGFSGANVLTF. The whole variable domain, filled in from reference TRBV7-9 and TRBJ2-6, reads DTGVSQNPRHKITKRGQNVTFRCDPISEHNRLYWYRQTLGQGPEFLTYFQNEAQLEKSRLLSDRFSAERPKGSFSTLEIQRTEQGDSAMYLCASSTGTGFSGANVLTFGAGSRLTVL.

The V call is TRBV7-3, the J call TRBJ2-2, with TRBD1 matching over 7 bases. CDR3 length: 13 amino acids. The V gene's germline CDR1 is SGHTA and CDR2 FQGTGA. V shed 6 bases and J 4 bases; nucleotides not matched to a gene: 2. The CDR3 coding sequence is TGTGCCAGCAGAAAGGGGGCCACCGGGGAGCTGTTTTTT. It encodes CASRKGATGELFF.

This chain uses TRBV6-1 with TRBJ2-3; 9 bases map to TRBD2. CDR3 length: 14 residues. Germline V gene lookup returns CDR1 MNHNS and CDR2 SASEGT. V dropped 7 bases and J dropped 1; count of bases not matched to a gene: 3. CDR3 protein: CASTASGGTDTQYF. The DNA of the CDR3 is TGTGCCAGCACAGCTAGCGGGGGCACAGATACGCAGTATTTT.